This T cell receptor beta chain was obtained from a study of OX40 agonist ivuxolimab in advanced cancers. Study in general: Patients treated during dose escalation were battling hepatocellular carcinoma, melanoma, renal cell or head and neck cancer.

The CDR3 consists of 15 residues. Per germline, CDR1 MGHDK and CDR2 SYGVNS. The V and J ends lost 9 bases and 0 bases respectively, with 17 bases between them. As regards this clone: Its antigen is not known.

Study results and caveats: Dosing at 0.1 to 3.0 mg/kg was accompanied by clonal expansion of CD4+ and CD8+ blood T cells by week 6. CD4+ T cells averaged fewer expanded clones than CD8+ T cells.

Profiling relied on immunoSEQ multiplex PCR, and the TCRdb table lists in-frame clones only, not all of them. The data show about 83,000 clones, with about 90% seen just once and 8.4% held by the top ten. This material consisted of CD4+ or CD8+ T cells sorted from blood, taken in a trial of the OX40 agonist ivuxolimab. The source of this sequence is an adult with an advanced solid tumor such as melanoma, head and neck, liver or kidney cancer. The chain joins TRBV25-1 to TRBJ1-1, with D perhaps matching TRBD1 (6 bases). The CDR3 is CARGIRDKMNTEAFF. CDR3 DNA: TGTGCCAGGGGGATAAGGGACAAAATGAACACTGAAGCTTTCTTT.